Listed below are T cell receptor beta chains from one sample, sequenced in a study of T-cell reconstitution after alpha-beta-depleted transplantation in children. One entry per CDR3 protein results from TCRdb running MiXCR on the PCR reads. Among 450,000 to 600,000 distinct CDR3 sequences listed, roughly 33% were seen once. The starting material was PBMCs from the stem cell graft donor, obtained from the stem cell graft. The source of these receptors is a human donor who donated a stem cell graft to a child with aplastic anemia. Each CDR3 is given with its conserved first and last residue. Each record gives: D gene, clone size, V gene, J gene, CDR3 protein, CDR3 DNA. D genes are given only for firm matches. Some rows have no size entry. The others give once, few or many, or a class for an expanded clone.

>NA|NA|TRBV27|TRBJ2-6
CASSLYSGANVLTF
TGTGCCAGCAGTTTATACTCTGGGGCCAACGTCCTGACTTTC
>NA|few|TRBV6-1|TRBJ2-5
CASSEGFLGWGLETQYF
TGTGCCAGCAGTGAAGGATTCCTCGGTTGGGGTTTGGAGACCCAGTACTTC
>TRBD2|NA|TRBV7-9|TRBJ2-3
CASVRRSGGDTQYF
TGTGCCAGCGTTCGGAGGAGCGGGGGAGATACGCAGTATTTT
>NA|NA|TRBV4-1|TRBJ1-4
CASSQKGSGATNEKLFF
TGCGCCAGCAGCCAAAAGGGGTCGGGAGCAACTAATGAAAAACTGTTTTTT
>NA|few|TRBV5-5|TRBJ2-2
CASSLGHVGTGELFF
TGTGCCAGCAGCTTGGGCCATGTCGGCACCGGGGAGCTGTTTTTT
>TRBD2|few|TRBV6-1|TRBJ2-1
CASRESGSSYNEQFF
TGTGCCAGCAGGGAAAGCGGGAGTAGTTACAATGAGCAGTTCTTC
>TRBD2|few|TRBV7-2|TRBJ2-7
CASSLVVGGPDEQYF
TGTGCCAGCAGCTTAGTGGTGGGAGGGCCGGACGAGCAGTACTTC
>TRBD2|NA|TRBV7-2|TRBJ2-3
CASSPQLAGRTDTQYF
TGTGCCAGCAGCCCCCAACTAGCGGGGCGCACAGATACGCAGTATTTT
>TRBD1|many|TRBV7-9|TRBJ2-7
CASSTRTGYYEQYF
TGTGCCAGCAGCACAAGGACAGGCTACTACGAGCAGTACTTC
>TRBD1|NA|TRBV5-6|TRBJ1-5
CASSLGRTGGDQPQHF
TGTGCCAGCAGCTTGGGACGGACAGGGGGCGACCAGCCCCAGCATTTT
>NA|NA|TRBV12-3/TRBV12-4|TRBJ2-1
CASSSIAEGKPYNEQFF
TGTGCCAGCAGTTCAATAGCGGAGGGGAAACCCTACAATGAGCAGTTCTTC
>NA|NA|TRBV20-1|TRBJ2-7
CSASSQTYEQYF
TGCAGTGCTAGTTCGCAAACCTACGAGCAGTACTTC
>TRBD1|many|TRBV20-1|TRBJ2-1
CSAREPGQGGEQFF
TGCAGTGCTAGAGAACCGGGACAGGGGGGAGAGCAGTTCTTC
>NA|NA|TRBV24-1|TRBJ2-5
CATSDLGGIQETQYF
TGTGCCACCAGTGATTTAGGCGGGATCCAAGAGACCCAGTACTTC
>TRBD1|once|TRBV12-3/TRBV12-4|TRBJ2-1
CASSPFRGPSYNEQFF
TGTGCCAGCAGTCCTTTCAGGGGGCCGTCCTACAATGAGCAGTTCTTC
>NA|many|TRBV20-1|TRBJ2-1
CSASRLPLTDEQFF
TGCAGTGCTAGTAGGCTACCCCTCACGGATGAGCAGTTCTTC
>NA|few|TRBV28|TRBJ1-1
CASKPGVNTEAFF
TGTGCCAGCAAACCAGGGGTGAACACTGAAGCTTTCTTT
>NA|few|TRBV19|TRBJ1-1
CASSSHPENTEAFF
TGTGCCAGTAGTAGTCACCCTGAGAACACTGAAGCTTTCTTT
>TRBD2|few|TRBV5-1|TRBJ2-1
CASSLATSGALEQFF
TGCGCCAGCAGCTTGGCGACTAGCGGGGCCCTTGAGCAGTTCTTC
>NA|NA|TRBV5-6|TRBJ1-4
CASSPGARVDNEKLFF
TGTGCCAGCAGCCCCGGGGCGAGGGTCGACAATGAAAAACTGTTTTTT
>NA|NA|TRBV5-1|TRBJ1-1
CASSLTGLGLYTGDPQQNTEAFF
TGCGCCAGCAGCTTGACGGGGCTGGGCTTATATACTGGGGACCCCCAGCAGAACACTGAAGCTTTCTTT
>NA|NA|TRBV5-1|TRBJ2-1
CASSLVGGAEGLSSYNEQFF
TGCGCCAGCAGCTTGGTGGGCGGGGCGGAGGGCCTGAGCTCCTACAATGAGCAGTTCTTC
>NA|NA|TRBV5-5|TRBJ2-1
CASSFSDSVTYNEQFF
TGTGCCAGCAGCTTTTCGGACTCCGTAACCTACAATGAGCAGTTCTTC
>NA|NA|TRBV20-1|TRBJ1-5
CSASLRAGQPQHF
TGCAGTGCTAGTTTGAGGGCGGGACAGCCCCAGCATTTT
>TRBD1|few|TRBV12-3/TRBV12-4|TRBJ2-2
CASSRQGDTGELFF
TGTGCCAGCTCGAGACAGGGGGACACCGGGGAGCTGTTTTTT
>TRBD2|NA|TRBV7-2|TRBJ2-1
CASRPEAGGHVEQFF
TGTGCCAGCAGACCCGAGGCGGGAGGGCACGTTGAGCAGTTCTTC
>TRBD1|few|TRBV12-3/TRBV12-4|TRBJ1-6
CASSPRQGADSPLHF
TGTGCCAGCAGTCCTCGACAGGGGGCAGATTCACCCCTCCACTTT
>TRBD2|medium-sized|TRBV7-6|TRBJ2-1
CASSLVASGNNEQFF
TGTGCCAGCAGCTTAGTGGCTAGCGGGAACAATGAGCAGTTCTTC
>NA|few|TRBV18|TRBJ1-1
CASSPSGGMVGTEAFF
TGTGCCAGCTCACCGTCTGGGGGGATGGTAGGCACTGAAGCTTTCTTT
>NA|NA|TRBV20-1|TRBJ1-2
CSAGHAEGGYTF
TGCAGTGCTGGTCATGCAGAGGGTGGCTACACCTTC
>TRBD1|NA|TRBV4-3|TRBJ2-3
CASSQGLETGGGTDTQYF
TGCGCCAGCAGCCAAGGCCTAGAGACAGGGGGTGGCACAGATACGCAGTATTTT
>NA|NA|TRBV6-1|TRBJ1-2
CASSEADGDGYTF
TGTGCCAGCAGTGAAGCGGACGGTGATGGCTACACCTTC
>TRBD2|few|TRBV6-2/TRBV6-3|TRBJ2-1
CASSLRWTSGNEQFF
TGTGCCAGCAGCCTCCGTTGGACTAGCGGCAATGAGCAGTTCTTC
>TRBD2|few|TRBV5-1|TRBJ2-5
CASSQSGSVETQYF
TGCGCCAGCAGTCAGAGCGGGAGTGTAGAGACCCAGTACTTC
>TRBD1|NA|TRBV12-3/TRBV12-4|TRBJ1-5
CASSYYLTGYQPQHF
TGTGCCAGCAGTTACTACCTGACAGGGTATCAGCCCCAGCATTTT
>NA|NA|TRBV3-1|TRBJ2-5
CASSQSAGETQYF
TGTGCCAGCAGCCAATCCGCGGGAGAGACCCAGTACTTC
>NA|NA|TRBV19|TRBJ2-3
CASSTRGSFKDTQYF
TGTGCCAGCTCGACAAGGGGTTCTTTTAAGGATACGCAGTATTTT
>TRBD1|NA|TRBV28|TRBJ1-1
CASSFLYRGDTEAFF
TGTGCCAGCAGTTTCCTCTACAGGGGGGACACTGAAGCTTTCTTT
>NA|many|TRBV6-2/TRBV6-3|TRBJ2-2
CASSYSETTGELFF
TGTGCCAGCAGTTACTCGGAAACAACCGGGGAGCTGTTTTTT
>TRBD1|NA|TRBV5-1|TRBJ1-2
CASSGGQATYYGYTF
TGCGCCAGCAGCGGGGGACAGGCGACTTACTATGGCTACACCTTC
>NA|NA|TRBV6-1|TRBJ1-1
CASSEALPRMNTEAFF
TGTGCCAGCAGTGAAGCGCTTCCCCGGATGAACACTGAAGCTTTCTTT
>NA|NA|TRBV6-5|TRBJ2-7
CASSPSGGATYEQYF
TGTGCCAGCAGTCCCTCGGGCGGGGCTACCTACGAGCAGTACTTC
>NA|NA|TRBV7-2|TRBJ2-7
CASSLTSGDTTYEQYF
TGTGCCAGCAGCCTAACCTCGGGAGACACAACCTACGAGCAGTACTTC
>TRBD2|NA|TRBV7-2|TRBJ2-1
CASKGTINEQFF
TGTGCCAGCAAGGGGACTATTAATGAGCAGTTCTTC
>TRBD2|few|TRBV29-1|TRBJ2-1
CSVRRTSGKYNEQFF
TGCAGCGTCCGCAGGACTAGCGGGAAATACAATGAGCAGTTCTTC
>TRBD2|NA|TRBV20-1|TRBJ2-1
CSARNPGLAAINEQFF
TGCAGTGCTAGAAACCCAGGACTAGCGGCCATCAATGAGCAGTTCTTC
>NA|few|TRBV19|TRBJ2-7
CASSIGGTYEQYF
TGTGCCAGTAGTATCGGGGGCACCTACGAGCAGTACTTC
>TRBD2|NA|TRBV12-3/TRBV12-4|TRBJ2-3
CASRPGLAGEAADTQYF
TGTGCCAGCAGGCCGGGACTAGCGGGAGAGGCGGCAGATACGCAGTATTTT
>NA|NA|TRBV27|TRBJ1-6
CASTGDTIRVSPLHF
TGTGCCAGCACCGGGGACACGATCCGGGTTTCACCCCTCCACTTT
>TRBD2|few|TRBV7-2|TRBJ2-3
CASSLNSGSPDTQYF
TGTGCCAGCAGCTTAAATAGCGGGAGCCCAGATACGCAGTATTTT
>TRBD2|NA|TRBV5-1|TRBJ2-1
CASRGTGGTVDEQFF
TGCGCTTCCCGAGGGACGGGAGGGACCGTCGATGAGCAGTTCTTC
>TRBD1|NA|TRBV20-1|TRBJ1-3
CSARDRGPGNTIYF
TGCAGTGCTAGGGACAGGGGGCCTGGAAACACCATATATTTT
>TRBD1|few|TRBV20-1|TRBJ2-2
CSARPWSQGAGELFF
TGCAGTGCTAGACCTTGGTCACAGGGGGCCGGGGAGCTGTTTTTT
>NA|few|TRBV29-1|TRBJ2-7
CSVDYRSEQYF
TGCAGCGTGGACTACAGGAGCGAGCAGTACTTC
>NA|few|TRBV19|TRBJ2-2
CASSKLVAAGELFF
TGTGCCAGTAGTAAGTTAGTTGCGGCTGGGGAGCTGTTTTTT
>NA|NA|TRBV20-1|TRBJ1-4
CSASPHSGPNEKLFF
TGCAGTGCTAGTCCCCATTCAGGGCCTAATGAAAAACTGTTTTTT
>NA|few|TRBV20-1|TRBJ2-1
CSARVGSWVNEQFF
TGCAGTGCTAGAGTTGGGAGTTGGGTAAATGAGCAGTTCTTC